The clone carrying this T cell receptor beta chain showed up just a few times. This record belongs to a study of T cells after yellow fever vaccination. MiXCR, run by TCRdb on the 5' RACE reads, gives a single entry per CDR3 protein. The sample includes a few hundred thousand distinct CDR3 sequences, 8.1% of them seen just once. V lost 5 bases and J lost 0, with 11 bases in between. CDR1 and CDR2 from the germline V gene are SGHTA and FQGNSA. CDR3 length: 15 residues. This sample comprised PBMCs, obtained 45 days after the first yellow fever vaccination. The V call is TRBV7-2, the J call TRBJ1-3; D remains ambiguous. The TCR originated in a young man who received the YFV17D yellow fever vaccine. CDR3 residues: CASSPYMSSGNTIYF. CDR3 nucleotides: TGTGCCAGCAGCCCATACATGAGCTCTGGAAACACCATATATTTT.